The 20 T cell receptor beta chains reported below all come from one sample, sequenced in a study of shared clonotypes between healthy human individuals. Method: immunoSEQ multiplex PCR; TCRdb's copy keeps in-frame clones and lacks some. The data contain about 2.5 million clones, 85% to 95% of them singletons. What was sequenced was naive CD4+ T cells from PBMCs. Subset noted: CD45RA+ positively selected. All receptors derive from a man between 18 and 35 years old in good health. Some clones in this sample may be carry-over from other donors' samples.

Of note for this clone: At the DNA level, this CDR3 is encoded by other sequences in the same sample as well. V usage is TRBV7-9 and J usage is TRBJ1-1; no clear D gene. The CDR3 is 13 amino acids. V was clipped by 5 bases and J by 1 base, with 8 bases between them. Per germline, CDR1 SEHNR and CDR2 FQNEAQ (reference sequence). CDR3 sequence: CASSPQENTEAFF. For the CDR3, the DNA is TGTGCCAGCAGCCCACAAGAGAACACTGAAGCTTTCTTT.

This chain uses TRBV14 with TRBJ2-3, with 14 bases identical to TRBD2. Trimming at V came to 3 bases and at J to 8 bases, leaving 7 bases not matched to a gene. The germline CDR1 and CDR2 sequences are SGHDN and FVKESK. The CDR3 has 16 residues. CDR3 in amino acids: CASSQGTSGSFGTQYF. CDR3 bases: TGTGCCAGCAGCCAGGGGACTAGCGGGAGTTTCGGTACGCAGTATTTT. Variable domain in full (rest from reference TRBV14 and TRBJ2-3): EAGVTQFPSHSVIEKGQTVTLRCDPISGHDNLYWYRRVMGKEIKFLLHFVKESKQDESGMPNNRFLAERTGGTYSTLKVQPAELEDSGVYFCASSQGTSGSFGTQYFGPGTRLTVL.

The rearrangement links TRBV9 to TRBJ2-3; 11 bases fit TRBD2. The germline V gene has CDR1 SGDLS and CDR2 YYNGEE. The J segment lost 0 bases and the V segment lost 3 bases, leaving 12 bases of the junction unmatched. The CDR3 covers 19 residues. The CDR3: CASSEIGTSGGASTDTQYF. The CDR3 DNA follows: TGTGCCAGCAGCGAGATTGGGACTAGCGGAGGGGCTAGCACAGATACGCAGTATTTT.

The CDR3 region is CASSENDGRPMPQHF. CDR3 nucleotides: TGTGCCAGCAGTGAAAATGACGGCAGGCCTATGCCCCAGCATTTT. The chain employs TRBV6-1 and TRBJ1-5; D ambiguous. The V end was cut by 2 bases, the J end by 9 bases, with 17 bases between. The CDR3 consists of 15 residues. Germline lookup yields CDR1 MNHNS and CDR2 SASEGT.

The chain links TRBV28 to TRBJ2-1; D is possibly TRBD1 or TRBD2 (6 bases each). Trimming shortened V by 10 bases and J by 3 bases, and 16 bases separated the two germline ends. The CDR3 consists of 14 residues. Per germline, CDR1 MDHEN and CDR2 SYDVKM. DNA of the CDR3: TGTGCCACAGGGGAGGCTGCAGACTACAATGAGCAGTTCTTC. Encoded protein: CATGEAADYNEQFF.

As DNA, the CDR3 is TGTGCCAGCGCGGGGGACGGGGCGGTACAAGAGACCCAGTACTTC. Its protein product is CASAGDGAVQETQYF. The chain is built from TRBV5-4 and TRBJ2-5, with TRBD2 matching 7 bases. There are 15 residues in the CDR3. The trim removed 7 bases at V and 2 bases at J, leaving 11 bases unmatched. CDR1 is SGHNT and CDR2 is YYREEE in the germline V gene (reference sequence).

DNA of the CDR3: TGTGCCAGCAGTTCTTTAGATACGCAGTATTTT. Protein sequence: CASSSLDTQYF. The chain is built from TRBV6-6 and TRBJ2-3; D remains ambiguous. Trimming cost V 4 bases and J 5 bases, with 4 bases left between them. CDR1 and CDR2 from the germline V gene are MNHNY and SVGAGI (reference sequence). The CDR3 sequence is 11 residues long.

The chain couples TRBV6-1 to TRBJ2-6; D is undetermined. Trimming shortened V by 0 bases and J by 2 bases, and 5 bases separated the two germline ends. Germline CDR1 is MNHNS and CDR2 is SASEGT. CDR3 length: 15 residues. The CDR3 DNA follows: TGTGCCAGCAGTGAAGCGGTGGCTGGGGCCAACGTCCTGACTTTC. Translating it yields CASSEAVAGANVLTF.

This rearrangement joins TRBV2 to TRBJ1-5; TRBD1 matches at 9 bases. The V segment lost 6 bases and the J segment 3 bases; nucleotides outside the gene matches: 18. The germline gives CDR1 SNHLY, CDR2 FYNNEI. The CDR3 spans 19 residues. The CDR3 DNA reads TGTGCCAGCAGCGGGCACTTTCCTCGGACAGGGGATTACAATCAGCCCCAGCATTTT. Its translation is CASSGHFPRTGDYNQPQHF. Full variable domain (rest looked up from reference TRBV2 and TRBJ1-5): EPEVTQTPSHQVTQMGQEVILRCVPISNHLYFYWYRQILGQKVEFLVSFYNNEISEKSEIFDDQFSVERPDGSNFTLKIRSTKLEDSAMYFCASSGHFPRTGDYNQPQHFGDGTRLSIL.

The chain links TRBV30 to TRBJ2-2; D unclear. The germline V and J ends were trimmed by 3 bases and 5 bases, with 10 bases remaining between them. Germline CDR1 is GTSNPN and CDR2 is SVGIG (reference sequence). There are 13 residues in the CDR3. CDR3 sequence (DNA): TGTGCCTGGAGAGAGGCCGGAACCGGGGAGCTGTTTTTT. It is translated as CAWREAGTGELFF.

This clone has a single count. The chain joins TRBV6-4 to TRBJ1-1, with 8 nucleotides matching TRBD1. V was clipped by 5 bases and J by 4 bases; unmatched bases: 3. The CDR3 contains 13 residues. The germline CDR1 and CDR2 sequences are MRHNA and SNTAGT. CDR3 loop: CASSIDRGTEAFF. The CDR3 DNA sequence: TGTGCCAGCAGTATTGACAGGGGCACTGAAGCTTTCTTT.

This clone was recorded a few times. The chain has TRBV20-1 and TRBJ1-2; 7 nucleotides match TRBD1. This CDR3 spans 11 amino acids. J was trimmed by 8 bases and V by 6 bases; bases with no gene match: 6. Germline V gives CDR1 DFQATT, CDR2 SNEGSKA (reference sequence). The CDR3 DNA reads TGCAGTGCGGGGGGACAGCGAGGCTACACCTTC. Its translation: CSAGGQRGYTF.

This chain connects TRBV10-3 to TRBJ2-1, with 10 bases lining up with TRBD2. The CDR3 is 15 amino acids. The germline V gene has CDR1 ENHRY and CDR2 SYGVKD. Trimming cost V 5 bases and J 9 bases; bases outside gene matches: 10. The CDR3 nucleotides are TGTGCCATCAGTTCCGGGACTAGCGCGATCGGTGAGCAGTTCTTC. Translation: CAISSGTSAIGEQFF.

The chain joins TRBV6-1 to TRBJ2-3; 11 bases line up with TRBD1. This CDR3 has 17 residues. V dropped 0 bases and J dropped 6; count of bases not matched to a gene: 8. Germline V gives CDR1 MNHNS, CDR2 SASEGT. This chain's CDR3 is CASSEAAPGQGGDTQYF. For the CDR3, the DNA is TGTGCCAGCAGTGAAGCAGCCCCGGGACAGGGGGGGGATACGCAGTATTTT.

As for this clone: Other DNA sequences in the same sample also yield this CDR3. This rearrangement joins TRBV7-2 to TRBJ1-4, with 9 bases identical to TRBD1. The germline V gene encodes CDR1 SGHTA and CDR2 FQGNSA. V was pared by 5 bases and J by 5 bases, with 3 bases of the junction left unmatched. The CDR3 consists of 14 residues. The CDR3 region is CASSPDRGNEKLFF. CDR3 coding DNA: TGTGCCAGCAGCCCGGACAGGGGAAATGAAAAACTGTTTTTT. Full variable domain (outside the CDR3, taken from reference TRBV7-2 and TRBJ1-4): GAGVSQSPSNKVTEKGKDVELRCDPISGHTALYWYRQSLGQGLEFLIYFQGNSAPDKSGLPSDRFSAERTGGSVSTLTIQRTQQEDSAVYLCASSPDRGNEKLFFGSGTQLSVL.

The rearrangement joins TRBV25-1 to TRBJ1-5; D is uncertain. V was cut by 3 bases and J by 3 bases, with 12 bases left in between. CDR1 MGHDK and CDR2 SYGVNS come from the germline V gene. The CDR3 totals 15 residues. CDR3: CASSDYNGNNQPQHF. CDR3 sequence (DNA): TGTGCCAGCAGTGATTATAATGGAAACAATCAGCCCCAGCATTTT.

This clone occurred once. This CDR3 reads CASSLGLAKETQYF. The CDR3 nucleotides are TGTGCCAGCAGCTTGGGACTAGCCAAAGAGACCCAGTACTTC. This chain connects TRBV5-4 to TRBJ2-5; 7 bases are a match to TRBD2. Germline V gives CDR1 SGHNT, CDR2 YYREEE (reference sequence). This CDR3 has 14 amino acids. V dropped 0 bases and J dropped 3; count of bases not matched to a gene: 2.

The CDR3 DNA reads TGTGCCAGCAGAATGGACACCCTAGGTCAGCCCCAGCATTTT. This sequence encodes CASRMDTLGQPQHF. The chain joins TRBV6-5 to TRBJ1-5; D might be TRBD1 (5 bases). This CDR3 is 14 amino acids long. Germline V lookup: CDR1 MNHEY, CDR2 SVGAGI. V was cut by 6 bases and J by 6 bases, with 15 bases left in between.

This chain links TRBV30 with TRBJ2-3; D might be TRBD2 (5 bases). CDR3 length equals 13 residues. V lost 8 bases and J 4 bases, leaving 16 bases between the germline ends. Germline V gives CDR1 GTSNPN, CDR2 SVGIG (reference sequence). The CDR3 loop is CALSPGGSDTQYF. For the CDR3, the DNA is TGTGCCCTCTCGCCGGGCGGGTCAGATACGCAGTATTTT.

The rearrangement joins TRBV6-1 to TRBJ1-2; 8 bases are a match to TRBD1. CDR1 and CDR2 from the germline V gene are MNHNS and SASEGT. The CDR3 totals 14 residues. J gave up 3 bases and V 4 bases, and 4 bases lay outside the gene matches. For the CDR3, the DNA is TGTGCCAGCAGTGCCCGGACAGGGCACTATGGCTACACCTTC. This sequence encodes CASSARTGHYGYTF.